The clone carrying this T cell receptor (beta chain) turned up a few times. Antigen specificity is unknown. Use of 60 Vbeta and 13 Jbeta primers characterized the PCR. Data came from immunoSEQ multiplex PCR; TCRdb stores just in-frame clones and leaves some out. The sample lists around 180,000 clones; 65% to 85% were seen once. This record belongs to a study of cytomegalovirus exposure and HLA in healthy donors. General study results and limits: Upon later analysis, HLA-associated TCR beta chains proved more clonally expanded than other, equally common chains. Reportedly, fewer N-insertions than the 666-donor mean appeared in an Asian-associated ancestry cluster in a later analysis. Researchers counted around 170 TCR beta chains as cytomegalovirus-associated.

This CDR3 contains 14 residues. Trimming removed 6 bases from V and 2 bases from J; junction bases left unmatched: 4. Germline CDR1 SEHNR, CDR2 FQNEAQ (reference sequence). The rearrangement joins TRBV7-9 to TRBJ1-3; 7 bases line up with TRBD1. The clonotype was recovered from a male donor in good health and CMV-seronegative. The sequenced sample was PBMCs. CDR3 loop: CASRLGTAGNTIYF. In DNA form, the CDR3 reads TGTGCCAGCAGACTCGGGACAGCTGGAAACACCATATATTTT.